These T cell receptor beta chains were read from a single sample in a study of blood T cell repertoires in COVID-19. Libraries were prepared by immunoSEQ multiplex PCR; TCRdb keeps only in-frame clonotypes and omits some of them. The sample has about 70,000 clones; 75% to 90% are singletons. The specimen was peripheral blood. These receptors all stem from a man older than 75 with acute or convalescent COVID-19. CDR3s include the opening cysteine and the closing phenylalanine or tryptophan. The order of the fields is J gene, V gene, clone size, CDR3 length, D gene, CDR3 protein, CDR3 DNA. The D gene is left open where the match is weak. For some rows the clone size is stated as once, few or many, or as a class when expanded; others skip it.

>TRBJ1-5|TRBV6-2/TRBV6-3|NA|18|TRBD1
CASSYAGQGDYSNQPQHF
TGTGCCAGCAGTTACGCTGGACAGGGAGATTATAGCAATCAGCCCCAGCATTTT
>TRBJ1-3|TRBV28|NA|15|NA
CASSEYRVPGNTIYF
TGTGCCAGCAGTGAATACAGAGTTCCTGGAAACACCATATATTTT
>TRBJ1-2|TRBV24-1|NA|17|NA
CATSGGTQTPLNYGYTF
TGTGCCACCAGTGGGGGCACCCAAACCCCCCTTAACTATGGCTACACCTTC
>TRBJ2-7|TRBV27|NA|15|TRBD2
CASSLLAGGSYEQYF
TGTGCCAGCAGTTTATTAGCGGGAGGGAGCTACGAGCAGTACTTC
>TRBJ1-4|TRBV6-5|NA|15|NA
CASGHRGTTNEKLFF
TGTGCCAGCGGCCATCGCGGAACAACTAATGAAAAACTGTTTTTT
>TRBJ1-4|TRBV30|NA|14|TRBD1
CAWSLDRGFEKLFF
TGTGCCTGGAGTTTGGACAGGGGCTTTGAAAAACTGTTTTTT
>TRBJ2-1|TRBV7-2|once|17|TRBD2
CASSLGLAGVRGDEQFF
TGTGCCAGCAGCTTAGGGCTAGCGGGAGTGCGTGGGGATGAGCAGTTCTTC
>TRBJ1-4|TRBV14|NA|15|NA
CASSPNLDSREKLFF
TGTGCCAGCAGCCCGAACCTCGACTCAAGGGAAAAACTGTTTTTT
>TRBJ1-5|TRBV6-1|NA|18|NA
CASSGHLWGTYSNQPQHF
TGTGCCAGCAGTGGACATCTATGGGGGACATATAGCAATCAGCCCCAGCATTTT
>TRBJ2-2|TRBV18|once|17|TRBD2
CASSPGTSGVNTGELFF
TGTGCCAGCTCACCTGGGACTAGCGGGGTGAACACCGGGGAGCTGTTTTTT
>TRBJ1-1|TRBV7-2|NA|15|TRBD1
CASSLGGDRATEAFF
TGTGCCAGCAGCTTAGGAGGGGACAGGGCCACTGAAGCTTTCTTT
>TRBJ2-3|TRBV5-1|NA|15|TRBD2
CASSLGLADADTQYF
TGCGCCAGCAGCTTGGGACTAGCGGACGCAGATACGCAGTATTTT
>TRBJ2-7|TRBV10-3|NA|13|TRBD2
CAIMTSDSYEQYF
TGTGCCATCATGACTAGCGACTCCTACGAGCAGTACTTC
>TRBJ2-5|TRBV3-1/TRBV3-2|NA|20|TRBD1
CASSQDMTRTGGPRRLDQYF
TGTGCCAGCAGCCAAGATATGACCAGGACAGGGGGCCCCAGAAGGTTGGACCAGTACTTC
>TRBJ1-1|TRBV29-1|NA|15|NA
CSVDLGGGQDTEAFF
TGCAGCGTTGATTTGGGGGGAGGTCAGGACACTGAAGCTTTCTTT
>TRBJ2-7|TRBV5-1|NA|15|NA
CASSLGQPGVREQYF
TGCGCCAGCAGCTTAGGACAGCCCGGGGTACGCGAGCAGTACTTC
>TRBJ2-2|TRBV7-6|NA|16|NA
CASSLGSSRNTGELFF
TGTGCCAGCAGCTTAGGGTCCTCTAGAAACACCGGGGAGCTGTTTTTT
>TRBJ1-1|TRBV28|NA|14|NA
CASSTGSRGTEAFF
TGTGCCAGCAGCACCGGGTCCCGGGGCACTGAAGCTTTCTTT
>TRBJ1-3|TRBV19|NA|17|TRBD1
CASSPGTGEFSGNTIYF
TGTGCCAGTAGTCCCGGGACAGGGGAATTCTCTGGAAACACCATATATTTT
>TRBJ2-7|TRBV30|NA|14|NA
CAWSSTTVWGEQYF
TGTGCCTGGAGTTCGACGACAGTATGGGGCGAGCAGTACTTC
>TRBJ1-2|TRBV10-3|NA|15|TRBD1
CAISEFSTGTHGYTF
TGTGCCATCAGTGAATTTTCGACAGGGACCCATGGCTACACCTTC
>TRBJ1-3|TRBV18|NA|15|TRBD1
CASSPGQGAGNTIYF
TGTGCCAGCTCACCGGGACAGGGGGCTGGAAACACCATATATTTT
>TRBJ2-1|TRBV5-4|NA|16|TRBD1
CASSPRQGSSYNEQFF
TGTGCCAGCAGCCCACGACAGGGTTCCTCCTACAATGAGCAGTTCTTC
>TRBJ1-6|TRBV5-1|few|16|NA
CASSSAPGGINSPLHF
TGCGCCAGCAGCTCTGCCCCGGGAGGGATAAATTCACCCCTCCACTTT
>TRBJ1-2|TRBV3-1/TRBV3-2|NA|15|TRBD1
CASSAGQGGAYGYTF
TGTGCCAGCAGCGCGGGACAGGGGGGCGCCTATGGCTACACCTTC